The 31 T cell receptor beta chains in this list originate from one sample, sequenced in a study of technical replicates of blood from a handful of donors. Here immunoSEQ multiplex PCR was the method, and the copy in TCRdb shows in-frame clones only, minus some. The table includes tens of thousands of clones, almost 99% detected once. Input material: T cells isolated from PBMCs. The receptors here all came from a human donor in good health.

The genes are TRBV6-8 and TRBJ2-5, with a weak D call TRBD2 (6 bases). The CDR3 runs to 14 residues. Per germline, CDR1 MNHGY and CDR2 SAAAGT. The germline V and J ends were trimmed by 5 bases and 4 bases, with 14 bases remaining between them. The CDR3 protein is CASSVAEGLETQYF. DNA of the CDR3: TGTGCCAGCAGTGTAGCGGAGGGTTTAGAGACCCAGTACTTC.

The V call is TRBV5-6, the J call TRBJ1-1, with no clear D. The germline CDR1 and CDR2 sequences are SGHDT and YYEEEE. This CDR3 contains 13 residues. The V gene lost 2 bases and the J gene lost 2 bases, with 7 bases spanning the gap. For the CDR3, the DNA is TGTGCCAGCAGCTTCGGTATTAACACTGAAGCTTTCTTT. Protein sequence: CASSFGINTEAFF.

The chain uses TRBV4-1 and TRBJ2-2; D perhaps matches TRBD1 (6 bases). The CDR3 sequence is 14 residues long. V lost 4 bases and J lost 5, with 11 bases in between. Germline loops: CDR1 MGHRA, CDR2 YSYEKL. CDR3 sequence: CASSRQVDTGELFF. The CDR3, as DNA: TGCGCCAGCAGCCGACAGGTTGATACCGGGGAGCTGTTTTTT.

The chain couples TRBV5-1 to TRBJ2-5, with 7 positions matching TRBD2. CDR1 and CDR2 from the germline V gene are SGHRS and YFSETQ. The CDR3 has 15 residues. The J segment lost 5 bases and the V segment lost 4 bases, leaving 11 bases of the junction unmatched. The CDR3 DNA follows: TGCGCCAGCAGCGTGAATGGGGAGGGGTGGGAGACCCAGTACTTC. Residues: CASSVNGEGWETQYF. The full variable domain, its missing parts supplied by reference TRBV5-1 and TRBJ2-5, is KAGVTQTPRYLIKTRGQQVTLSCSPISGHRSVSWYQQTPGQGLQFLFEYFSETQRNKGNFPGRFSGRQFSNSRSEMNVSTLELGDSALYLCASSVNGEGWETQYFGPGTRLLVL.

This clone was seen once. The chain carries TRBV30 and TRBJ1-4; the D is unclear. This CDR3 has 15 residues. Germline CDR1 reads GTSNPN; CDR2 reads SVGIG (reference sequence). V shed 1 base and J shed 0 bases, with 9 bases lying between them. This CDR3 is CAWSGVVATNEKLFF. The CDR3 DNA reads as TGTGCCTGGAGTGGAGTAGTTGCAACTAATGAAAAACTGTTTTTT.

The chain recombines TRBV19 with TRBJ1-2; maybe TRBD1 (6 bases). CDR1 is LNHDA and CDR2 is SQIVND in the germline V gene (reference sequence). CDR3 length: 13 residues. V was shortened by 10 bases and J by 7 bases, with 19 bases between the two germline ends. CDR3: CATRQEVMGGYTF. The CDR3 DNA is TGTGCCACAAGACAGGAGGTGATGGGTGGCTACACCTTC. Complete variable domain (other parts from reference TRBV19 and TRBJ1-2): DGGITQSPKYLFRKEGQNVTLSCEQNLNHDAMYWYRQDPGQGLRLIYYSQIVNDFQKGDIAEGYSVSREKKESFPLTVTSAQKNPTAFYLCATRQEVMGGYTFGSGTRLTVV.

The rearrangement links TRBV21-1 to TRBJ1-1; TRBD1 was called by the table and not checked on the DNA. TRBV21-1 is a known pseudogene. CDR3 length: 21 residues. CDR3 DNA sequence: TGTGCCAGCAGCAAAGACCCCCGGACAGCGAGTTCTCCCAGTATGAACACTGAAGCTTTCTTT. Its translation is CASSKDPRTASSPSMNTEAFF.

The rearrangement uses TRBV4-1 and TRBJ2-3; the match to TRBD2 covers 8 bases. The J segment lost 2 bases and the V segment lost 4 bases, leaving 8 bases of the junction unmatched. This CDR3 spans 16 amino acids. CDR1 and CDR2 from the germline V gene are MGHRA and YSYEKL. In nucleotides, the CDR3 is TGCGCCAGCAGCCCCCCGGGAGGGAGGCCCACAGATACGCAGTATTTT. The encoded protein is CASSPPGGRPTDTQYF.

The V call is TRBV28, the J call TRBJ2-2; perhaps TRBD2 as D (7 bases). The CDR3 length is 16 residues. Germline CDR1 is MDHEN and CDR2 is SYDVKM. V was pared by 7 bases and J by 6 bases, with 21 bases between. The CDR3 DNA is TGTGCCAGCAAAGGGGGAGGGCCCGGGCGTGCCGGGGAGCTGTTTTTT. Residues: CASKGGGPGRAGELFF. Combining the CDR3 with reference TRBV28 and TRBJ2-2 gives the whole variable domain DVKVTQSSRYLVKRTGEKVFLECVQDMDHENMFWYRQDPGLGLRLIYFSYDVKMKEKGDIPEGYSVSREKKERFSLILESASTNQTSMYLCASKGGGPGRAGELFFGEGSRLTVL.

The CDR3 sequence is CASSVQGQIEKLFF. The CDR3 region has the DNA TGTGCCAGTAGCGTACAGGGTCAGATTGAAAAACTGTTTTTT. V usage is TRBV19 and J usage is TRBJ1-4, with D tentatively TRBD1 (6 bases). Germline-derived CDR1 and CDR2 are LNHDA and SQIVND (reference sequence). Deletions cut 6 bases from V and 7 bases from J, with 15 bases between. The CDR3 spans 14 residues.

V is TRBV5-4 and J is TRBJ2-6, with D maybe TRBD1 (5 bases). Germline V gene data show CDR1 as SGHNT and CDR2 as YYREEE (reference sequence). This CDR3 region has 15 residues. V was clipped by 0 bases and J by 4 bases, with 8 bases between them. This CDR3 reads CASSLEGPGANVLTF. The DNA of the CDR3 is TGTGCCAGCAGCTTGGAGGGGCCAGGGGCCAACGTCCTGACTTTC. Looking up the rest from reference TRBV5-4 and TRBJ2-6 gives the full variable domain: ETGVTQSPTHLIKTRGQQVTLRCSSQSGHNTVSWYQQALGQGPQFIFQYYREEENGRGNFPPRFSGLQFPNYSSELNVNALELDDSALYLCASSLEGPGANVLTFGAGSRLTVL.

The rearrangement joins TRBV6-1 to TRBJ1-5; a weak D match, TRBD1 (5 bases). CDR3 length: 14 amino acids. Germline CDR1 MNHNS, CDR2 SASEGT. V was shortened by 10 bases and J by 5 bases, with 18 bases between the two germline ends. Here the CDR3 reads CATKGVRDDQPQHF. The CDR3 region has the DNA TGTGCCACCAAAGGGGTCAGGGATGATCAGCCCCAGCATTTT.

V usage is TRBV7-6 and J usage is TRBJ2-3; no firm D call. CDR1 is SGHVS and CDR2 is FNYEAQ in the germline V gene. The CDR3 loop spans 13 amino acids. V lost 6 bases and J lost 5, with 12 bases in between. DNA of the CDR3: TGTGCCAGCAGGGCCCTTGCTGGAGATACGCAGTATTTT. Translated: CASRALAGDTQYF.

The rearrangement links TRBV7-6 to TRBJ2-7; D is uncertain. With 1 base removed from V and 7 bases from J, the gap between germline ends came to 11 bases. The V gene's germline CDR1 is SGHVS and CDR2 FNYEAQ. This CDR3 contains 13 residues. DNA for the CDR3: TGTGCCAGCAGCTTAGAAAAAAAGCTGGAGCAGTACTTC. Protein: CASSLEKKLEQYF.

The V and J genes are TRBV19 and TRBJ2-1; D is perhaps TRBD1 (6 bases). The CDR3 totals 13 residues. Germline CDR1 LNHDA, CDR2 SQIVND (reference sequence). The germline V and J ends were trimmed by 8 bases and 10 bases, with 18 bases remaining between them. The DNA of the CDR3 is TGTGCCAGTTCCCGGGGACAACTCACCGAGCAGTTCTTC. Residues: CASSRGQLTEQFF.

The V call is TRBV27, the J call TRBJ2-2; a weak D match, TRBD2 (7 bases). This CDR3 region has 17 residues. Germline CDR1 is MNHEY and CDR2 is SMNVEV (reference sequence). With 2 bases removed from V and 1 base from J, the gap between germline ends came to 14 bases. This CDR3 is CASSLTGGRLNTGELFF. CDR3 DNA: TGTGCCAGCAGTTTAACCGGGGGGCGACTGAACACCGGGGAGCTGTTTTTT.

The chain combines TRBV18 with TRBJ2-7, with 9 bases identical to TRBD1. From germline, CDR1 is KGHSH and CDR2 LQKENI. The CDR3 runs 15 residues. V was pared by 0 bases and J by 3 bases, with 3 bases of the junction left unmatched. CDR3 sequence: CASSPPNRGLYEQYF. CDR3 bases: TGTGCCAGCTCACCACCGAACAGGGGGCTCTACGAGCAGTACTTC.

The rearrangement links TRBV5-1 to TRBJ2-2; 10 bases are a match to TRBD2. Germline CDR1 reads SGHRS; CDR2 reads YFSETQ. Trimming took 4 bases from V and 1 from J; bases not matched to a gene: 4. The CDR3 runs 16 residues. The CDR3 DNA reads TGCGCCAGCAGCCAAAGGACTAGCGGGAACACCGGGGAGCTGTTTTTT. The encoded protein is CASSQRTSGNTGELFF.

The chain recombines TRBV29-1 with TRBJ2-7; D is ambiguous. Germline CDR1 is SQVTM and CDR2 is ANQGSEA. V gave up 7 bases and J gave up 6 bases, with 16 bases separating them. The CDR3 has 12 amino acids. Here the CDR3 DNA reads TGCAGCGCCCTAGGAAGTCTAGGCGAGCAGTACTTC. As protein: CSALGSLGEQYF.

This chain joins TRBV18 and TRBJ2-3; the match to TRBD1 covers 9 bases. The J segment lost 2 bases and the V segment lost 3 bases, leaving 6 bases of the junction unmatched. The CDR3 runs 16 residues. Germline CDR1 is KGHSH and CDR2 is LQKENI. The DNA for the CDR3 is TGTGCCAGCTCACCCGAGGACAGGGGCGTCACAGATACGCAGTATTTT. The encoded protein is CASSPEDRGVTDTQYF.

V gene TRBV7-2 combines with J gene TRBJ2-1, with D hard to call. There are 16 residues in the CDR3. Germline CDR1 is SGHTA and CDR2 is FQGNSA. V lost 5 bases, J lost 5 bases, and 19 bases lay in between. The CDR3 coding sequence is TGTGCCAGCAGCCCCAAGACTCGTTTGATAAACAATGAGCAGTTCTTC. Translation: CASSPKTRLINNEQFF. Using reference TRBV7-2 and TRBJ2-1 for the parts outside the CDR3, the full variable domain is GAGVSQSPSNKVTEKGKDVELRCDPISGHTALYWYRQSLGQGLEFLIYFQGNSAPDKSGLPSDRFSAERTGGSVSTLTIQRTQQEDSAVYLCASSPKTRLINNEQFFGPGTRLTVL.

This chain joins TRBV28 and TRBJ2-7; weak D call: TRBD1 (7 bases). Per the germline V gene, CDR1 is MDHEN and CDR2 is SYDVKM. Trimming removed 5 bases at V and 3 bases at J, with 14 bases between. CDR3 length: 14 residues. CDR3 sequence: CASSQPGGLYEQYF. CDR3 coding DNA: TGTGCCAGCAGTCAACCAGGGGGGCTCTACGAGCAGTACTTC.

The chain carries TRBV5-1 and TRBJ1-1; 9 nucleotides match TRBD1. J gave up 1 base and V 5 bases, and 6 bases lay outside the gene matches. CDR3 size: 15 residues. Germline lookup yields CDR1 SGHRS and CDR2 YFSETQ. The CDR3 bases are TGCGCCAGCAGTCGGGACAGGGAGTGGAACACTGAAGCTTTCTTT. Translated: CASSRDREWNTEAFF.

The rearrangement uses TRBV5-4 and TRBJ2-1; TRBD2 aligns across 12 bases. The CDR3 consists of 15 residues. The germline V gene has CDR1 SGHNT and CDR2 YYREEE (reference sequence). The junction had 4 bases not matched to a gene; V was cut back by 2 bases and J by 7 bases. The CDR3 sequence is CASSLWTSGDNEQFF. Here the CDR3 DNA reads TGTGCCAGCAGCTTATGGACTAGCGGGGATAATGAGCAGTTCTTC.

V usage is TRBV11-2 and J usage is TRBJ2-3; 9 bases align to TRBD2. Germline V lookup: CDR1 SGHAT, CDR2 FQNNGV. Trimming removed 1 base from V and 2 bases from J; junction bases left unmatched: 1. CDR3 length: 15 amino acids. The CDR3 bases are TGTGCCAGCAGCTTAGGGACTAGCGACACAGATACGCAGTATTTT. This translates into CASSLGTSDTDTQYF.

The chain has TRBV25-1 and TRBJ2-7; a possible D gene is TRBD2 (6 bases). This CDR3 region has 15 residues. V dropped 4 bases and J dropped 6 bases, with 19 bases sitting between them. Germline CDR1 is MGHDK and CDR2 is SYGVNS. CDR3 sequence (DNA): TGTGCCAGCAGTGTCAGCGGGCTAGCCGGCATCGAGCAGTACTTC. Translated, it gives CASSVSGLAGIEQYF.

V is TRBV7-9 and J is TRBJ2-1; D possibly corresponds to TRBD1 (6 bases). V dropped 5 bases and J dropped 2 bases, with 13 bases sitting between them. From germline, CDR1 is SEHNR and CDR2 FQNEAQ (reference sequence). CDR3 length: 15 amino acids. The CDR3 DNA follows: TGTGCCAGCAGCGCACCAGGGGCTACCTACAATGAGCAGTTCTTC. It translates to CASSAPGATYNEQFF.

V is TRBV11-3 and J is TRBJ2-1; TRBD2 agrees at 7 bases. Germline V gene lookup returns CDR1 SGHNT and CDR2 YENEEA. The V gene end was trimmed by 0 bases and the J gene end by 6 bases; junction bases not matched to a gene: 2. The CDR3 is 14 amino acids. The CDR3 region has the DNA TGTGCCAGCAGCTTAGAGTCTAGCGGCAATGAGCAGTTCTTC. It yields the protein CASSLESSGNEQFF.

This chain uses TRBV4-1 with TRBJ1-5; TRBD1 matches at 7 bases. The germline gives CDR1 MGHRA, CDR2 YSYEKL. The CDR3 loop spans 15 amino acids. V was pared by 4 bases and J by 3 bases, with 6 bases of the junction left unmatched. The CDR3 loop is CASSRMDRNNQPQHF. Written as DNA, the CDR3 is TGCGCCAGCAGCCGTATGGACAGGAACAATCAGCCCCAGCATTTT.

CDR3 in amino acids: CASSLDSLYGYTF. CDR3 sequence (DNA): TGTGCCAGCAGCTTGGACTCCCTCTATGGCTACACCTTC. V is TRBV5-5 and J is TRBJ1-2; the D is unclear. The CDR3 length is 13 residues. V lost 0 bases, J lost 4 bases, and 7 bases lay in between. Germline V gene lookup returns CDR1 SGHKS and CDR2 YYEKEE (reference sequence).

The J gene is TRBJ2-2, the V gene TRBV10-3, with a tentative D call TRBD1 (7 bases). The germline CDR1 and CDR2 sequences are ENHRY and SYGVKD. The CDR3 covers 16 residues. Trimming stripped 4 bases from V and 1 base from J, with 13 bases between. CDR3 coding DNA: TGTGCCATCAGTGGGGGGGACAGCCTGAACACCGGGGAGCTGTTTTTT. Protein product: CAISGGDSLNTGELFF.